This is a list of T cell receptor beta chains from one sample in a study of cytomegalovirus exposure and HLA in healthy donors. TCRdb's copy holds only in-frame clones and misses some; the assay was immunoSEQ multiplex PCR. The sample contains fewer than 200,000 clones, 70% to 90% of which appear only once. Sequencing used PBMCs. These receptors originate from a woman aged 30 to 39 in good health and CMV-seronegative. Each CDR3 is given with its conserved first and last residue. A D gene is named only where the DNA matches it firmly. Clone size is stated in some rows and not others, as once, few, many or a class when expanded.

D: TRBD1; size: once; V: TRBV4-1; J: TRBJ1-2; DNA: TGCGCCAGCAGCCAGGGGACAGGGGGAGGCTATGGCTACACCTTC; CDR3: CASSQGTGGGYGYTF
D: TRBD1; size: NA; V: TRBV15; J: TRBJ1-6; DNA: TGTGCCACCAGCAGATCCCGACAGGGGCCTAATTCACCCCTCCACTTT; CDR3: CATSRSRQGPNSPLHF
D: TRBD2; size: NA; V: TRBV27; J: TRBJ2-3; DNA: TGTGCCAGCAGTTTGGGGGGACTAGCGACGGATACGCAGTATTTT; CDR3: CASSLGGLATDTQYF
D: TRBD1; size: NA; V: TRBV27; J: TRBJ1-4; DNA: TGTGCCAGCAGTTTGGGGACAGGGATTGGAAAACTGTTTTTT; CDR3: CASSLGTGIGKLFF
D: TRBD2; size: NA; V: TRBV28; J: TRBJ2-4; DNA: TGTGCCAGCAGGCCGGGACTAGCGGTTAAAAACATTCAGTACTTC; CDR3: CASRPGLAVKNIQYF
D: NA; size: NA; V: TRBV15; J: TRBJ1-2; DNA: TGTGCCACCAGCAGAACCCGACAGGTCCTCGTGGACTATGGCTACACCTTC; CDR3: CATSRTRQVLVDYGYTF
D: NA; size: NA; V: TRBV9; J: TRBJ2-3; DNA: TGTGCCAGCAGCGTAGCACTCACAGATACGCAGTATTTT; CDR3: CASSVALTDTQYF
D: TRBD1; size: NA; V: TRBV5-8; J: TRBJ2-7; DNA: TGTGCCAGCAGCACCCGGGACAGGGGACCCTCCTACGAGCAGTACTTC; CDR3: CASSTRDRGPSYEQYF
D: NA; size: NA; V: TRBV5-1; J: TRBJ2-2; DNA: TGCGCCAGCAGCTTGGCCGTCGGGGAGCTGTTTTTT; CDR3: CASSLAVGELFF
D: TRBD1; size: NA; V: TRBV25-1; J: TRBJ1-4; DNA: TGTGCCAGCAGTGACCGGACAGGGACTAATGAAAAACTGTTTTTT; CDR3: CASSDRTGTNEKLFF
D: NA; size: once; V: TRBV7-6; J: TRBJ2-3; DNA: TGTGCCAGCAGCCCGAGCCGGTCGGGAGATACGCAGTATTTT; CDR3: CASSPSRSGDTQYF
D: TRBD1; size: NA; V: TRBV5-4; J: TRBJ1-1; DNA: TGTGCCAGCAGCTATGGACAGGGGGCGCTGGACACTGAAGCTTTCTTT; CDR3: CASSYGQGALDTEAFF
D: NA; size: NA; V: TRBV15; J: TRBJ1-2; DNA: TGTGCCACCAGCAGTCCAGGGGCGTTATATGGCTACACCTTC; CDR3: CATSSPGALYGYTF
D: TRBD2; size: NA; V: TRBV4-3; J: TRBJ2-2; DNA: TGCGCCAGCAGCCAAGGACTAGCGGGGGCCGCGAACACCGGGGAGCTGTTTTTT; CDR3: CASSQGLAGAANTGELFF
D: NA; size: NA; V: TRBV7-9; J: TRBJ2-5; DNA: TGTGCCAGCAGCTTATGGATGGGCCAGGCCCAAGAGACCCAGTACTTC; CDR3: CASSLWMGQAQETQYF
D: NA; size: few; V: TRBV5-1; J: TRBJ1-3; DNA: TGCGCCAGCAGCGGTACAGGGTGGGACACCATATATTTT; CDR3: CASSGTGWDTIYF
D: NA; size: NA; V: TRBV11-3; J: TRBJ2-7; DNA: TGTGCCAGCAGCTCGGGACTCAGGAGCTCCTACGAGCAGTACTTC; CDR3: CASSSGLRSSYEQYF
D: NA; size: NA; V: TRBV27; J: TRBJ2-7; DNA: TGTGCCAGCAGTTTAGGGGCACAGGGTGTGGACGAGCAGTACTTC; CDR3: CASSLGAQGVDEQYF
D: TRBD1; size: NA; V: TRBV27; J: TRBJ1-1; DNA: TGTGCCAGCAGTACAGGAGGGGGCAGAACTGAAGCTTTCTTT; CDR3: CASSTGGGRTEAFF
D: NA; size: NA; V: TRBV27; J: TRBJ2-1; DNA: TGTGCCAGCAGTTTCTGGCGGGACAATGAGCAGTTCTTC; CDR3: CASSFWRDNEQFF
D: TRBD1; size: NA; V: TRBV6-5; J: TRBJ1-2; DNA: TGTGCCAGCAGTGGGGGACAGATCTATGGCTACACCTTC; CDR3: CASSGGQIYGYTF
D: TRBD2; size: NA; V: TRBV4-2; J: TRBJ2-5; DNA: TGTGCCAGCGGGGACAGCGGGAGGGCAGAGACCCAGTACTTC; CDR3: CASGDSGRAETQYF
D: NA; size: NA; V: TRBV19; J: TRBJ2-5; DNA: TGTGCCAGACAGGGTCAAGAGACCCAGTACTTC; CDR3: CARQGQETQYF
D: NA; size: NA; V: TRBV14; J: TRBJ2-2; DNA: TGTGCCAGCAGCCAAGCCAGGGCCGGGGAGCTGTTTTTT; CDR3: CASSQARAGELFF
D: TRBD1; size: NA; V: TRBV2; J: TRBJ2-7; DNA: TGTGCCAGCAGTGAGGGGACAGTCTACGAGCAGTACTTC; CDR3: CASSEGTVYEQYF
D: NA; size: once; V: TRBV4-1; J: TRBJ1-5; DNA: TGCGCCAGCAGCCAAGATTTGGGGGGTAGCAATCAGCCCCAGCATTTT; CDR3: CASSQDLGGSNQPQHF
D: NA; size: NA; V: TRBV5-1; J: TRBJ2-2; DNA: TGCGCCAGCAGCTTGGGTACTGACGGGGAGCTGTTTTTT; CDR3: CASSLGTDGELFF
D: NA; size: NA; V: TRBV6-1; J: TRBJ1-5; DNA: TGTGCCAGCAGCGTTCGTCCTGTAGCCTATCAGCCCCAGCATTTT; CDR3: CASSVRPVAYQPQHF
D: NA; size: NA; V: TRBV4-3; J: TRBJ2-2; DNA: TGCGCCAGCAGCCAAGTGTTCGCCGGGGAGCTGTTTTTT; CDR3: CASSQVFAGELFF
D: TRBD2; size: NA; V: TRBV28; J: TRBJ2-1; DNA: TGTGCCAGCAGTCGTACTAGCGGAAACTACAATGAGCAGTTCTTC; CDR3: CASSRTSGNYNEQFF
D: TRBD1; size: NA; V: TRBV7-8; J: TRBJ1-2; DNA: TGTGCCAGCAGCTTAGTCGGAGGACAGGGCTCTAACTATGGCTACACCTTC; CDR3: CASSLVGGQGSNYGYTF
D: TRBD1; size: NA; V: TRBV9; J: TRBJ2-2; DNA: TGTGCCAGCAGGACAGGGGCCACCGGGGAGCTGTTTTTT; CDR3: CASRTGATGELFF
D: NA; size: NA; V: TRBV6-1; J: TRBJ2-6; DNA: TGTGCCAGCAAGGAACTAGGATCTGGGGCCAACGTCCTGACTTTC; CDR3: CASKELGSGANVLTF
D: TRBD1; size: NA; V: TRBV30; J: TRBJ2-5; DNA: TGTGCCTGGAGTACAGGGGGCCAGACCCAGTACTTC; CDR3: CAWSTGGQTQYF
D: NA; size: NA; V: TRBV23-1; J: TRBJ2-6; DNA: TGCGCCCACCAGCAGGGGCCAATATCCTCTGGGGCCAACGTCCTGACTTTC; CDR3: CAHQQGPISSGANVLTF
D: NA; size: NA; V: TRBV5-8; J: TRBJ2-7; DNA: TGTGCCAGCAGGCCCCTAGGGGGAGGGGTCAACGAGCAGTACTTC; CDR3: CASRPLGGGVNEQYF
D: NA; size: NA; V: TRBV7-9; J: TRBJ2-2; DNA: TGTGCCAGCAGCTTACCCCACCCCGGGGGCGGGGAGCTGTTTTTT; CDR3: CASSLPHPGGGELFF
D: NA; size: NA; V: TRBV5-1; J: TRBJ2-1; DNA: TGCGCCAGCAGCGCCCAGAACAGCTATTACAATGAGCAGTTCTTC; CDR3: CASSAQNSYYNEQFF
D: TRBD1; size: NA; V: TRBV6-5; J: TRBJ1-2; DNA: TGTGCCAGCAGCAGGACTATCAGGGGGCCTGGCTACACCTTC; CDR3: CASSRTIRGPGYTF
D: NA; size: once; V: TRBV27; J: TRBJ1-5; DNA: TGTGCCAGCAGCCCAGCCCCTGCAGCCCTCGGGCAGCCCCAGCATTTT; CDR3: CASSPAPAALGQPQHF
D: NA; size: NA; V: TRBV19; J: TRBJ1-3; DNA: TGTGCCAGTAGTATATCGATAATGAGCTCTGGAAACACCATATATTTT; CDR3: CASSISIMSSGNTIYF
D: TRBD2; size: NA; V: TRBV7-2; J: TRBJ2-7; DNA: TGTGCCAGCAACCTACCGGGACTAGCGGGAGGGTACGATCGCTACGAGCAGTACTTC; CDR3: CASNLPGLAGGYDRYEQYF